These 26 T cell receptor beta chains were all obtained from the same sample, sequenced in a study of shared clonotypes between healthy human individuals. Method: immunoSEQ multiplex PCR; TCRdb's copy keeps in-frame clones and lacks some. This table holds around 2.5 million clones, roughly 93% found once. The sequenced sample was naive CD4+ T cells from PBMCs. Subset described: CD45RA+ positively selected. Receptor source: a man aged 18 to 29 in good health. Some clones in this sample may be carry-over from other donors' samples.

This clone showed up just once. This rearrangement joins TRBV29-1 to TRBJ2-7; TRBD2 matches 13 bases. This CDR3 region has 14 residues. Trimming at V came to 7 bases and at J to 6 bases, leaving 9 bases not matched to a gene. The germline gives CDR1 SQVTM, CDR2 ANQGSEA. The CDR3 DNA reads as TGCAGCGCCGGGACTAGCGGGATAATCGGCGAGCAGTACTTC. It codes for CSAGTSGIIGEQYF.

About this clone: Different DNA sequences within this sample yield the same CDR3. This chain links TRBV11-2 with TRBJ2-7; tentatively, D is TRBD1 (5 bases). Germline lookup yields CDR1 SGHAT and CDR2 FQNNGV. V lost 1 base, J lost 2 bases, and 12 bases lay in between. CDR3 size: 15 residues. The CDR3 nucleotides read TGTGCCAGCAGCTTAGGGGCAGGGTCCCCCTACGAGCAGTACTTC. It encodes CASSLGAGSPYEQYF. Full variable domain (outside the CDR3, taken from reference TRBV11-2 and TRBJ2-7): EAGVAQSPRYKIIEKRQSVAFWCNPISGHATLYWYQQILGQGPKLLIQFQNNGVVDDSQLPKDRFSAERLKGVDSTLKIQPAKLEDSAVYLCASSLGAGSPYEQYFGPGTRLTVT.

The CDR3 nucleotides read TGCGCCAGCAGCCCCCCTAGTCGCGAGCAGTACTTC. Amino acids: CASSPPSREQYF. The chain carries TRBV5-1 and TRBJ2-7; no clear D gene. The V end lost 4 bases, the J end lost 6 bases, and 11 bases lay between the germline ends. The CDR3 has 12 residues. The germline V gene encodes CDR1 SGHRS and CDR2 YFSETQ.

The chain combines TRBV28 with TRBJ1-1, with D possibly matching TRBD1 (6 bases). Trimming cost V 7 bases and J 2 bases, with 17 bases left between them. The CDR3 length is 15 residues. Germline V gene data show CDR1 as MDHEN and CDR2 as SYDVKM. CDR3 loop: CASKGVGRYNTEAFF. CDR3 nucleotide sequence: TGTGCCAGCAAGGGGGTGGGGCGCTACAACACTGAAGCTTTCTTT. Full variable domain (remainder filled in from reference TRBV28 and TRBJ1-1): DVKVTQSSRYLVKRTGEKVFLECVQDMDHENMFWYRQDPGLGLRLIYFSYDVKMKEKGDIPEGYSVSREKKERFSLILESASTNQTSMYLCASKGVGRYNTEAFFGQGTRLTVV.

The V and J genes are TRBV6-1 and TRBJ2-1; 10 positions match TRBD1. Per germline, CDR1 MNHNS and CDR2 SASEGT. CDR3 length: 15 amino acids. V lost 6 bases, J lost 8 bases, and 10 bases stayed unmatched. For the CDR3, the DNA is TGTGCCAGCAGGCCCCGGGACAGGGGCCACCATGAGCAGTTCTTC. It is translated as CASRPRDRGHHEQFF.

This clone has just one count. The rearrangement links TRBV18 to TRBJ1-5; D possibly corresponds to TRBD1 (6 bases). V lost 3 bases to trimming and J lost 5 bases, with 11 bases between them. Germline values: CDR1 KGHSH, CDR2 LQKENI. The CDR3 is 14 residues long. CDR3 coding DNA: TGTGCCAGCTCACCGATGGCAGGGGATCAGCCCCAGCATTTT. This codes for CASSPMAGDQPQHF.

This clone was found a few times. The V call is TRBV10-1, the J call TRBJ2-2; D call uncertain. V lost 3 bases, J lost 6 bases, and 17 bases lay in between. CDR1 is WNHNN, CDR2 SYGVQD, per germline (reference sequence). The CDR3 consists of 16 residues. This CDR3 is CASSEKRKSVAGELFF. The CDR3 region has the DNA TGCGCCAGCAGTGAAAAAAGGAAGTCGGTGGCCGGGGAGCTGTTTTTT.

V gene TRBV6-5 combines with J gene TRBJ2-7; 10 bases match TRBD2. V gave up 0 bases and J gave up 4 bases; unmatched junction bases: 6. The CDR3 sequence is 16 residues long. The germline V gene has CDR1 MNHEY and CDR2 SVGAGI. The CDR3 region is CASSYSSSGSVYEQYF. In DNA, the CDR3 is TGTGCCAGCAGTTACTCTTCTAGCGGGAGTGTGTACGAGCAGTACTTC.

CDR3 in amino acids: CASSLEVGPGGSYEQYF. As DNA, the CDR3 is TGCGCCAGCAGCTTGGAGGTGGGCCCAGGTGGGTCCTACGAGCAGTACTTC. The gene calls are TRBV5-1 and TRBJ2-7; D remains ambiguous. Germline V lookup: CDR1 SGHRS, CDR2 YFSETQ. V lost 0 bases to trimming and J lost 1 base, with 17 bases between them. The CDR3 sequence is 17 residues long.

This chain uses TRBV5-6 with TRBJ1-1; D may be TRBD1 (5 bases). This CDR3 contains 15 residues. Trimming removed 4 bases from V and 4 bases from J, with 17 bases in between. The germline CDR1 and CDR2 sequences are SGHDT and YYEEEE. CDR3 in DNA: TGTGCCAGCAGCCCTCGGTCGGGGGGAGGCACTGAAGCTTTCTTT. As protein: CASSPRSGGGTEAFF. Full variable domain (missing parts from reference TRBV5-6 and TRBJ1-1): DAGVTQSPTHLIKTRGQQVTLRCSPKSGHDTVSWYQQALGQGPQFIFQYYEEEERQRGNFPDRFSGHQFPNYSSELNVNALLLGDSALYLCASSPRSGGGTEAFFGQGTRLTVV.

This clone was counted once. Since a much larger clone is just one base distant, this may be a read error. Within the sample, other DNA sequences also encode this same CDR3. The V and J genes are TRBV5-6 and TRBJ2-5; D call uncertain. Trimming removed 0 bases from V and 1 base from J, with 1 base in between. Germline-derived CDR1 and CDR2 are SGHDT and YYEEEE. CDR3 size: 12 residues. CDR3 loop: CASSLAQETQYF. The CDR3 coding sequence is TGTGCCAGCAGCTTGGCCCAAGAGACCCAGTACTTC.

This chain uses TRBV28 with TRBJ2-7; 9 bases agree with TRBD1. Germline CDR1 and CDR2: MDHEN and SYDVKM. The ends lost 5 bases at V and 7 bases at J; junction bases unmatched: 9. The CDR3 spans 14 residues. CDR3 amino acids: CASSTGTGYKEQYF. CDR3 DNA sequence: TGTGCCAGCAGTACGGGGACAGGGTATAAGGAGCAGTACTTC. Using reference TRBV28 and TRBJ2-7 for the parts outside the CDR3, the full variable domain is DVKVTQSSRYLVKRTGEKVFLECVQDMDHENMFWYRQDPGLGLRLIYFSYDVKMKEKGDIPEGYSVSREKKERFSLILESASTNQTSMYLCASSTGTGYKEQYFGPGTRLTVT.

This chain links TRBV10-1 with TRBJ2-5, with 7 bases that match TRBD1. Germline CDR1 WNHNN, CDR2 SYGVQD (reference sequence). V was pared by 4 bases and J by 1 base, with 6 bases of the junction left unmatched. This CDR3 spans 15 amino acids. CDR3 DNA sequence: TGCGCCAGCAGTGCCCAAAACAGGGGCCAAGAGACCCAGTACTTC. Protein: CASSAQNRGQETQYF.

The chain combines TRBV18 with TRBJ2-3; no firm D call. The V gene lost 6 bases and the J gene lost 1 base, with 11 bases spanning the gap. The V gene's germline CDR1 is KGHSH and CDR2 LQKENI. This CDR3 is built from 14 residues. DNA for the CDR3: TGTGCCAGCTCTCCCCTGACCGGCACAGATACGCAGTATTTT. Its translation is CASSPLTGTDTQYF.

The chain has TRBV5-3 and TRBJ1-6, with D unresolved. TRBV5-3 is marked as an open reading frame, function uncertain. The V end lost 4 bases, the J end lost 10 bases, and 12 bases lay between the germline ends. This CDR3 has 13 residues. CDR3 sequence (DNA): TGTGCCAGAAGCCCACGCCTAGACTCACCCCTCCACTTT. It translates to CARSPRLDSPLHF.

This clone was counted a single time. The chain has TRBV9 and TRBJ1-2; no reliable D call. The CDR3 covers 12 residues. Trimming cost V 3 bases and J 7 bases, with 10 bases left between them. CDR1 and CDR2 (germline): SGDLS, YYNGEE. The CDR3 is CASSDRLFGYTF. The CDR3 nucleotides read TGTGCCAGCAGCGATAGACTGTTTGGCTACACCTTC. The full variable domain, its missing parts supplied by reference TRBV9 and TRBJ1-2, is DSGVTQTPKHLITATGQRVTLRCSPRSGDLSVYWYQQSLDQGLQFLIQYYNGEERAKGNILERFSAQQFPDLHSELNLSSLELGDSALYFCASSDRLFGYTFGSGTRLTVV.

This chain connects TRBV27 to TRBJ2-4; D is possibly TRBD1 (5 bases). The CDR3 consists of 16 residues. Germline CDR1 and CDR2: MNHEY and SMNVEV (reference sequence). Trimming removed 7 bases from V and 11 bases from J, with 27 bases in between. The CDR3 spells CASTHDRGRGKAFQYF. The CDR3 DNA sequence: TGTGCCAGCACCCACGATAGGGGAAGAGGTAAGGCCTTTCAGTACTTC.

CDR3 sequence reads: CASRLNPAGELFF. CDR3 nucleotide sequence: TGTGCCAGCAGACTAAACCCGGCCGGGGAGCTGTTTTTT. This rearrangement joins TRBV2 to TRBJ2-2; unclear D gene. Germline-derived CDR1 and CDR2 are SNHLY and FYNNEI. Trimming removed 6 bases at V and 6 bases at J, with 11 bases between. This CDR3 has 13 residues.

The V and J genes are TRBV27 and TRBJ2-7; possibly TRBD1 or TRBD2 for D (5 bases each). The CDR3 is 16 amino acids. Trimming shortened V by 5 bases and J by 3 bases, and 20 bases separated the two germline ends. CDR1 is MNHEY and CDR2 is SMNVEV in the germline V gene (reference sequence). The CDR3 sequence: CASSPHVPGTSYEQYF. Written as DNA, the CDR3 is TGTGCCAGCAGTCCACACGTTCCAGGGACCAGCTACGAGCAGTACTTC.

The genes are TRBV6-1 and TRBJ2-3, with D perhaps being TRBD1 or TRBD2 (5 bases each). There are 16 residues in the CDR3. V shed 2 bases and J shed 8 bases, with 20 bases lying between them. The V gene's germline CDR1 is MNHNS and CDR2 SASEGT. CDR3 nucleotides: TGTGCCAGCAGTGAAACGATACTTGGGACCTTTTTTACGCAGTATTTT. It yields the protein CASSETILGTFFTQYF.

The CDR3 bases are TGTGCCAGCAGCTTTAGGTCCGGGGGCTTGTTCTTC. Protein: CASSFRSGGLFF. V usage is TRBV6-5 and J usage is TRBJ2-1; D possibly matches TRBD1 or TRBD2 (6 bases each). Per the germline V gene, CDR1 is MNHEY and CDR2 is SVGAGI. Between the trimmed V and J ends, which lost 6 bases and 15 bases, there was a span of 18 bases. The CDR3 totals 12 residues.

J is TRBJ1-5 and V is TRBV10-1; no clear D gene. Trimming removed 5 bases at V and 6 bases at J, with 17 bases between. CDR1 is WNHNN and CDR2 is SYGVQD in the germline V gene (reference sequence). This CDR3 spans 15 amino acids. CDR3 coding DNA: TGCGCCAGCAGTAGCCGTGGACGGGAGGGTCAGCCCCAGCATTTT. This gives the protein CASSSRGREGQPQHF.

The rearrangement joins TRBV6-5 to TRBJ2-5; D might be TRBD1 (6 bases). The end of the DNA fits TRBJ2-7 better, so the J call may be wrong. CDR1 is MNHEY, CDR2 SVGAGI, per germline. CDR3 length: 14 amino acids. The CDR3 loop is CASTPFGTNYEQYF. The CDR3 DNA follows: TGTGCCAGCACCCCATTCGGGACAAACTACGAGCAGTACTTC.

This clone is a singleton in its sample. V usage is TRBV7-9 and J usage is TRBJ1-2; a weak D match, TRBD1 (6 bases). V was pared by 5 bases and J by 3 bases, with 16 bases between. This CDR3 spans 15 amino acids. Looked up from germline, CDR1 is SEHNR and CDR2 is FQNEAQ (reference sequence). As DNA, the CDR3 is TGTGCCAGCAGCCCGCCCCAGGCAGGGGACTATGGCTACACCTTC. This codes for CASSPPQAGDYGYTF.

The chain couples TRBV19 to TRBJ2-2; TRBD2 agrees at 7 bases. From germline, CDR1 is LNHDA and CDR2 SQIVND (reference sequence). CDR3 length equals 17 residues. V dropped 6 bases and J dropped 2; count of bases not matched to a gene: 12. CDR3 sequence: CASSPNKERENTGELFF. In DNA form, the CDR3 reads TGTGCCAGTAGCCCCAACAAGGAGCGGGAAAACACCGGGGAGCTGTTTTTT. The entire variable domain, with the rest obtained from reference TRBV19 and TRBJ2-2, is as follows: DGGITQSPKYLFRKEGQNVTLSCEQNLNHDAMYWYRQDPGQGLRLIYYSQIVNDFQKGDIAEGYSVSREKKESFPLTVTSAQKNPTAFYLCASSPNKERENTGELFFGEGSRLTVL.

V usage is TRBV2 and J usage is TRBJ2-3; perhaps TRBD1 as D (6 bases). The V gene lost 6 bases and the J gene lost 7 bases, with 11 bases spanning the gap. Germline V lookup: CDR1 SNHLY, CDR2 FYNNEI. The CDR3 consists of 12 residues. The DNA of the CDR3 is TGTGCCAGCAGCCTACAGGGTCATACGCAGTATTTT. Translating it yields CASSLQGHTQYF.